The sample holds a few counts of the clone carrying this TCR beta chain. Its antigen remains unidentified. Arm-PCR of CDR3 regions with iRepertoire HTBI primers generated TCR beta libraries. TCRdb redid the calling of the multiplex PCR reads with MiXCR, one entry per CDR3 protein. Here the sample spans approximately 540,000 distinct CDR3 sequences, around 12% being singletons. This entry belongs to a study of regulatory T cells in long-lasting Graves disease. Points from the study as a whole: Relative to newly diagnosed Graves' patients, persistent ones had lower TCR diversity.

Per the germline V gene, CDR1 is GTSNPN and CDR2 is SVGIG (reference sequence). J was trimmed by 0 bases and V by 8 bases; bases with no gene match: 2. The CDR3 runs 13 residues. The time point here: newly diagnosed GD, antithyroid drugs for less than 3 months. The TCR library was made from RNA extracted from PBMCs. This sample also appeared in a second study, on T cells in Graves' hyperthyroidism and ophthalmopathy. That report notes: The model foresaw ophthalmopathy a median roughly 6.6 months prior to onset.

The chain couples TRBV30 to TRBJ2-2, with 8 bases lining up with TRBD1. This clonotype was sampled from a woman aged 25-40 years with Graves disease. The specimen comprised peripheral blood mononuclear cells (PBMCs), sampled at new diagnosis, from a patient treated with antithyroid drugs. The CDR3 sequence: CAGDRSNTGELFF. The CDR3 DNA is TGTGCCGGGGACAGGTCGAACACCGGGGAGCTGTTTTTT.